Below, 13 T cell receptor beta chains from the same sample are listed, as sequenced in a study of metastatic and nonmetastatic thyroid tumors. Thyroid surgery had not been preceded by any treatment in any patient. Using MiXCR, TCRdb reanalyzed the PCR reads. The table lists 42,000 or so clones, approximately 17% of them singletons. The sequencing input was tumor tissue. All receptors derive from a female donor with papillary thyroid cancer or a benign thyroid nodule (not recorded which). Some clones in this sample may be carry-over from other donors' samples.

This chain connects TRBV20-1 to TRBJ2-1; TRBD2 aligns across 8 bases. V lost 0 bases, J lost 6 bases, and 7 bases stayed unmatched. This CDR3 is 15 amino acids long. Germline V CDR1 and CDR2: DFQATT, SNEGSKA (reference sequence). This CDR3 reads CSARDLAGGGNEQFF. For the CDR3, the DNA is TGCAGTGCTAGAGATTTGGCGGGAGGAGGCAATGAGCAGTTCTTC.

This clone has a count of ten or more. The chain joins TRBV20-1 to TRBJ1-4; no definite D call. The CDR3 consists of 13 residues. Deletions cut 3 bases from V and 4 bases from J, with 9 bases between. CDR1 DFQATT and CDR2 SNEGSKA come from the germline V gene (reference sequence). The CDR3 region is CSARSGNNEKLFF. Here the CDR3 DNA reads TGCAGTGCTAGGTCCGGGAATAATGAAAAACTGTTTTTT.

This clone occurred a few times. This chain uses TRBV28 with TRBJ2-7, with D perhaps matching TRBD1 (7 bases). Trimming removed 3 bases from V and 5 bases from J, with 14 bases in between. CDR3 length: 14 residues. The V gene's germline CDR1 is MDHEN and CDR2 SYDVKM. The CDR3 protein is CASSLEGQNDEQYF. CDR3 DNA sequence: TGTGCCAGCAGTTTGGAGGGACAGAACGACGAGCAGTACTTC.

This clone was observed many times. This chain links TRBV6-8 with TRBJ2-1; D remains ambiguous. The CDR3 consists of 14 residues. Trimming shortened V by 6 bases and J by 3 bases, and 12 bases separated the two germline ends. The V gene's germline CDR1 is MNHGY and CDR2 SAAAGT. As DNA, the CDR3 is TGTGCCAGCAGCCACCACTACGACTACAATGAGCAGTTCTTC. This gives the protein CASSHHYDYNEQFF.

This clone was seen at least ten times. The chain links TRBV11-1 to TRBJ1-3; 7 nucleotides line up with TRBD1. CDR1 and CDR2 (germline): SGHAT, FQDESV (reference sequence). The CDR3 runs 17 residues. Trimming at V came to 5 bases and at J to 0 bases, leaving 10 bases not matched to a gene. The CDR3 loop reads CASSPRKGQISGNTIYF. For the CDR3, the DNA is TGTGCCAGCAGCCCGAGAAAGGGACAGATCTCTGGAAACACCATATATTTT. The variable domain in full, with the rest retrieved from reference TRBV11-1 and TRBJ1-3, is EAEVAQSPRYKITEKSQAVAFWCDPISGHATLYWYRQILGQGPELLVQFQDESVVDDSQLPKDRFSAERLKGVDSTLKIQPAELGDSAMYLCASSPRKGQISGNTIYFGEGSWLTVV.

A remark on this clone: A much larger clone differs by one base, so this may be a read error. This chain links TRBV20-1 with TRBJ2-2; D perhaps matches TRBD2 (5 bases). CDR3 length equals 14 residues. Germline V gene data show CDR1 as DFQATT and CDR2 as SNEGSKA (reference sequence). This chain's CDR3 is CSARDFANTGELCF. DNA for the CDR3: TGCAGTGCTAGGGACTTCGCGAACACCGGGGAGCTGTGTTTT.

The chain has TRBV7-8 and TRBJ2-3; 7 bases agree with TRBD2. There are 15 residues in the CDR3. V lost 5 bases and J lost 2; bases outside the gene matches: 7. CDR1 is SGHVS and CDR2 is FQNEAQ in the germline V gene. CDR3 sequence (DNA): TGTGCCAGCAGCCGGGGACTATCGTACACAGATACGCAGTATTTT. Its translation: CASSRGLSYTDTQYF. Looking up the rest from reference TRBV7-8 and TRBJ2-3 gives the full variable domain: GAGVSQSPRYKVAKRGQDVALRCDPISGHVSLFWYQQALGQGPEFLTYFQNEAQLDKSGLPSDRFFAERPEGSVSTLKIQRTQQEDSAVYLCASSRGLSYTDTQYFGPGTRLTVL.

The J gene is TRBJ1-2, the V gene TRBV5-1; no firm D call. CDR1 is SGHRS and CDR2 is YFSETQ in the germline V gene. V lost 4 bases and J lost 4, with 14 bases in between. This CDR3 is built from 14 residues. CDR3 sequence reads: CASSDNTPTYGYTF. Here the CDR3 DNA reads TGCGCCAGCAGCGACAACACACCGACCTATGGCTACACCTTC.

This clone was picked up many times. The chain links TRBV5-6 to TRBJ2-2; 8 bases align to TRBD2. CDR1 and CDR2 (germline): SGHDT, YYEEEE. V was pared by 2 bases and J by 5 bases, with 5 bases of the junction left unmatched. This CDR3 comprises 15 residues. CDR3 in amino acids: CASSLAGVGTGELFF. The CDR3 DNA reads TGTGCCAGCAGCTTAGCGGGAGTAGGAACCGGGGAGCTGTTTTTT.

Remarks on this clone: One end of the junction is discordant with germline, which a read error may explain. The DNA for the CDR3 is TGTGCCAGCAGTTACATAGAACAGGGGTCCTACGATCAGTACTTC. This sequence encodes CASSYIEQGSYDQYF. The rearrangement links TRBV6-5 to TRBJ2-7; TRBD1 agrees at 7 bases. The CDR3 extends over 15 amino acids. CDR1 and CDR2 (germline): MNHEY, SVGAGI.

Details on this clone: With a much larger clone just one base away, this may be a read error. The chain combines TRBV13 with TRBJ2-7, with D perhaps matching TRBD2 (6 bases). Germline loops: CDR1 PRHDT, CDR2 FYEKMQ (reference sequence). V was cut by 7 bases and J by 7 bases, with 14 bases left in between. This CDR3 spans 12 amino acids. This CDR3 is CASIRGTGEQYF. In DNA form, the CDR3 reads TGTGCCAGCATCCGGGGGACGGGGGAGCAGTACTTC.

A remark on this clone: A much larger clone lies a single base off, so this may be a read error. The CDR3 is CASREGAQGETLYF. The CDR3 coding sequence is TGCGCCAGCAGAGAAGGGGCTCAGGGAGAGACCCTGTACTTC. The rearrangement joins TRBV5-1 to TRBJ2-5; perhaps D is TRBD1 or TRBD2 (5 bases each). This CDR3 comprises 14 residues. CDR1 is SGHRS, CDR2 YFSETQ, per germline.

This clone was counted a few times. This sequence joins TRBV9 and TRBJ2-7, with D uncertain. Trimming took off 0 bases at V and 0 bases at J, with 10 bases between the two ends. CDR3 length equals 15 residues. In germline, CDR1 is SGDLS, CDR2 YYNGEE. The CDR3 region is CASSVGRHDSYEQYF. As DNA, the CDR3 is TGTGCCAGCAGCGTAGGTCGGCATGACTCCTACGAGCAGTACTTC. Filled out from reference TRBV9 and TRBJ2-7, the complete variable domain reads DSGVTQTPKHLITATGQRVTLRCSPRSGDLSVYWYQQSLDQGLQFLIQYYNGEERAKGNILERFSAQQFPDLHSELNLSSLELGDSALYFCASSVGRHDSYEQYFGPGTRLTVT.